This T cell receptor (beta chain) originates from a study of blood T cell repertoires in COVID-19. The overall study: Acute and convalescent COVID-19 specimens originated in the United States, Italy and Spain. Sources were T cells, B-cell-depleted T cells, or PBMCs; the material itself was cDNA or gDNA.

Original processing notes: Amplifying reference gene primers gave estimates of nucleated cell counts. The table came from immunoSEQ multiplex PCR; TCRdb's copy has only in-frame clones and leaves some out. The DNA gave D and trimming, while V, J and clone size come from that table. The sample holds under 200,000 clones, around four fifths seen once. The V end lost 3 bases, the J end lost 6 bases, and 21 bases lay between the germline ends. Germline assignment: CDR1 SGHDN and CDR2 FVKESK. The CDR3 is 16 residues long. The sequence derives from a woman aged 30 to 39 with acute or convalescent COVID-19. The chain recombines TRBV14 with TRBJ2-7, with D tentatively TRBD2 (5 bases). The sequenced sample was peripheral blood. CDR3 protein: CASSHSVYEGSGEQYF. CDR3 nucleotides: TGTGCCAGCAGCCATTCCGTCTATGAGGGTTCCGGCGAGCAGTACTTC.